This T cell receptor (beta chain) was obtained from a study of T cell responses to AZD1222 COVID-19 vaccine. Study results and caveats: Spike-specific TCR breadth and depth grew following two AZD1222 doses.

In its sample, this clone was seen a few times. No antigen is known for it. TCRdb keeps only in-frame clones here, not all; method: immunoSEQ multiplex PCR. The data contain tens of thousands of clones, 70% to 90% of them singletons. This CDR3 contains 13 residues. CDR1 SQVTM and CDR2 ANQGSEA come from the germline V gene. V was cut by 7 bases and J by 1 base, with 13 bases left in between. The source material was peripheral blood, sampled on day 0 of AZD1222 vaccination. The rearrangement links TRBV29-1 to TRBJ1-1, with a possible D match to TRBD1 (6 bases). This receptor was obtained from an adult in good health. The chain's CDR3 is CSAQDRKNTEAFF. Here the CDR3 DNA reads TGCAGCGCCCAGGACAGAAAGAACACTGAAGCTTTCTTT.